This T cell receptor beta chain originates from a study of blood T cell repertoires in COVID-19. Sequenced by immunoSEQ multiplex PCR; TCRdb stores in-frame clones only, minus some. Found here are 200,000 to 250,000 clones, around 84% of them singletons; the top ten hold 0.85% to 1%. This clone was detected only once. The receptor comes from a man aged 40-49 years with acute or convalescent COVID-19. The sample comprised peripheral blood.

CDR3 DNA sequence: TGCAGCGTCTTGGACAGGAGGTCTGGGGCCAACGTCCTGACTTTC. This sequence encodes CSVLDRRSGANVLTF. The chain combines TRBV29-1 with TRBJ2-6; TRBD1 agrees at 7 bases. CDR1 is SQVTM and CDR2 is ANQGSEA in the germline V gene. This CDR3 comprises 15 residues. V lost 6 bases, J lost 1 base, and 6 bases stayed unmatched.